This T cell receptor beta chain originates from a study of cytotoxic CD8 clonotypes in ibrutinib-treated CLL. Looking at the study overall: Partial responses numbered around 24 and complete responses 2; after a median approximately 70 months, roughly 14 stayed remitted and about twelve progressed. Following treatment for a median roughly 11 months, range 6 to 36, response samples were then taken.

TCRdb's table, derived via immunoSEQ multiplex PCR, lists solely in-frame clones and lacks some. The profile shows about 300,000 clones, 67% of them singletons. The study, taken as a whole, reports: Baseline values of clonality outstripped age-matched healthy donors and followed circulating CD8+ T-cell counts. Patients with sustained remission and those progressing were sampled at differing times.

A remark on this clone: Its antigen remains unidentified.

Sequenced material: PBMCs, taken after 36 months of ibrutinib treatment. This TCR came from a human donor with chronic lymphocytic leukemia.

The CDR3 loop reads CASSPLSGTSVIGETQYF. The CDR3 DNA follows: TGTGCCAGCTCACCATTATCCGGGACTAGCGTAATTGGAGAGACCCAGTACTTC. This chain links TRBV18 with TRBJ2-5, with TRBD2 matching 10 bases. CDR3 length: 18 residues. Germline V gene sequence: CDR1 KGHSH, CDR2 LQKENI. V shed 2 bases, J shed 4 bases, and the junction held 13 bases outside the gene matches.